The text below deals with one T cell receptor beta chain. Its cognate antigen is unknown. Adult donors, all healthy and HIV-negative, had no recent acute infections or vaccinations. CD45RA-negative memory and CD45RA+ naive subsets were split from the CD4+ cells. The method was immunoSEQ multiplex PCR; TCRdb's version includes in-frame clones alone and lacks a portion of them. The repertoire holds about 1.1 million clones, with about four fifths as singletons. These data originate in a study of shared clonotypes between healthy human individuals. General study results and limits: Rarefaction exposed incomplete sorted-subset sequencing despite large depth.

This CDR3 contains 16 residues. The germline CDR1 and CDR2 sequences are KGHSH and LQKENI. V lost 6 bases, J lost 1 base, and 5 bases stayed unmatched. The chain joins TRBV18 to TRBJ2-2; TRBD2 aligns across 10 bases. The sequence was collected from a man aged 18 to 30 in good health. Some clones in this sample may be carry-over from other donors' samples. Sequencing input: memory CD4+ T cells from PBMCs. The subset denotes: CD45RA-negative fraction. This CDR3 is CASSVGLAENTGELFF. The CDR3 DNA reads TGTGCCAGCTCTGTCGGACTAGCGGAGAACACCGGGGAGCTGTTTTTT.